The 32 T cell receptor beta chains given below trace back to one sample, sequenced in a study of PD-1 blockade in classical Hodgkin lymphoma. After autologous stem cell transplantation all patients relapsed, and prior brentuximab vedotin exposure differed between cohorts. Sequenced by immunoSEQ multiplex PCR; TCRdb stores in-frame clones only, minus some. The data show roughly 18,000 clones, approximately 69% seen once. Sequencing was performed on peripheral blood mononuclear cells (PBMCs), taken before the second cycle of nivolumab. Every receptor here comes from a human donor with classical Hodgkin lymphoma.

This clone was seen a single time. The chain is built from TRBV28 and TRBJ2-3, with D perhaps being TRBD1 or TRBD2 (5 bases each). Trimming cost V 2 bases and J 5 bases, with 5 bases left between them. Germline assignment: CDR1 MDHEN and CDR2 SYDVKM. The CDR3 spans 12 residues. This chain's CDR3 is CASSLGGDTQYF. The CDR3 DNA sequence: TGTGCCAGCAGTTTAGGGGGAGATACGCAGTATTTT. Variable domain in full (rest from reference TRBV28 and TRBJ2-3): DVKVTQSSRYLVKRTGEKVFLECVQDMDHENMFWYRQDPGLGLRLIYFSYDVKMKEKGDIPEGYSVSREKKERFSLILESASTNQTSMYLCASSLGGDTQYFGPGTRLTVL.

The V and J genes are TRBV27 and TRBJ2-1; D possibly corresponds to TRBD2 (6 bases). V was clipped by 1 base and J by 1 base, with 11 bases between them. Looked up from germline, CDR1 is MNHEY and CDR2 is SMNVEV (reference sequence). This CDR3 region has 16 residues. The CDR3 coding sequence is TGTGCCAGCAGTTTATTTGGCGGGGCTTCCTACAATGAGCAGTTCTTC. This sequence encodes CASSLFGGASYNEQFF.

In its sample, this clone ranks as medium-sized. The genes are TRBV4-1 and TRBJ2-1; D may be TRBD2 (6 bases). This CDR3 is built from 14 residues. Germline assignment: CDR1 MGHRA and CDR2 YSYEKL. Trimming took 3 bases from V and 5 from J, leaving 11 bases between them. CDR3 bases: TGCGCCAGCAGCCATTCTAGCGCAAACAATGAGCAGTTCTTC. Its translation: CASSHSSANNEQFF.

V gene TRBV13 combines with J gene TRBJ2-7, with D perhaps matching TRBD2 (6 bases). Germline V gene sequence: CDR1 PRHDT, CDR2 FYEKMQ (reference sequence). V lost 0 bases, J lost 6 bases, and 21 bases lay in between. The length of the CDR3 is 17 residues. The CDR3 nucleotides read TGTGCCAGCAGCTTAGGCCTAATCGGGCTGACCGGGGGCGAGCAGTACTTC. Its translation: CASSLGLIGLTGGEQYF.

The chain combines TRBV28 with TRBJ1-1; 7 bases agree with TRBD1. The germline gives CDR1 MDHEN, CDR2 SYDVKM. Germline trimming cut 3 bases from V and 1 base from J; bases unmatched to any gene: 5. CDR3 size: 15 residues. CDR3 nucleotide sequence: TGTGCCAGCAGTTTGTGGGACAGCACGAACACTGAAGCTTTCTTT. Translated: CASSLWDSTNTEAFF.

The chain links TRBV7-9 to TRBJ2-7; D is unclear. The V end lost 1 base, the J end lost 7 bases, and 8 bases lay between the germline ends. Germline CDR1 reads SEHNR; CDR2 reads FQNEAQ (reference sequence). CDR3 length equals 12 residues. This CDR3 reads CASSLVVGEQYF. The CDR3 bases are TGTGCCAGCAGCTTAGTTGTCGGAGAGCAGTACTTC.

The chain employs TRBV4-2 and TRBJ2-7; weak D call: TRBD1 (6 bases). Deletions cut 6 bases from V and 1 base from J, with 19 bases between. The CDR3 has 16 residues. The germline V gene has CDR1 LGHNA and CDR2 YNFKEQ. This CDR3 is CASSHATTGLSYEQYF. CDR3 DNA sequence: TGTGCCAGCAGTCACGCAACGACAGGATTATCCTACGAGCAGTACTTC.

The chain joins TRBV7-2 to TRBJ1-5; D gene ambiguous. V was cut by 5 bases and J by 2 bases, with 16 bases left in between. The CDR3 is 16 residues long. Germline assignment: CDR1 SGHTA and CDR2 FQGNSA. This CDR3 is CASSLGMSARNQPQHF. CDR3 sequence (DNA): TGTGCCAGCAGCCTAGGTATGTCAGCTCGCAATCAGCCCCAGCATTTT.

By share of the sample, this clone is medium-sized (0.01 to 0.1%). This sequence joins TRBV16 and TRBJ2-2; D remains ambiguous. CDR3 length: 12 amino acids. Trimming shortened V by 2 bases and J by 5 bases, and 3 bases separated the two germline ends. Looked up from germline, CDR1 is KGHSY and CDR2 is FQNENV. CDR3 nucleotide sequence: TGTGCCAGCAGCCAAAGTACCGGGGAGCTGTTTTTT. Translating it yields CASSQSTGELFF.

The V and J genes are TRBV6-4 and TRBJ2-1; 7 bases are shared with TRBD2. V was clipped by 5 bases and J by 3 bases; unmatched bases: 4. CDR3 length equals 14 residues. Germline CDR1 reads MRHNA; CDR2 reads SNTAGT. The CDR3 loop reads CASSPQRGYNEQFF. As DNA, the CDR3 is TGTGCCAGCAGTCCCCAGCGGGGCTACAATGAGCAGTTCTTC.

CDR3 protein: CASSLRRLSTDTQYF. The DNA of the CDR3 is TGTGCCAGCAGTTTAAGGCGACTCAGCACAGATACGCAGTATTTT. The chain links TRBV28 to TRBJ2-3; no definite D call. The length of the CDR3 is 15 residues. Trimming removed 2 bases at V and 0 bases at J, with 9 bases between. Germline lookup yields CDR1 MDHEN and CDR2 SYDVKM. Full variable domain (missing parts from reference TRBV28 and TRBJ2-3): DVKVTQSSRYLVKRTGEKVFLECVQDMDHENMFWYRQDPGLGLRLIYFSYDVKMKEKGDIPEGYSVSREKKERFSLILESASTNQTSMYLCASSLRRLSTDTQYFGPGTRLTVL.

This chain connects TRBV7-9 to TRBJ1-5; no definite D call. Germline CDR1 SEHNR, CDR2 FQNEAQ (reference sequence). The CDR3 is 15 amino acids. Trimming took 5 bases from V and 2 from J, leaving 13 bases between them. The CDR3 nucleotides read TGTGCCAGCAGCCCCGACGACTTCGGCAATCAGCCCCAGCATTTT. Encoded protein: CASSPDDFGNQPQHF. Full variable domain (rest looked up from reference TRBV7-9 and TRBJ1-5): DTGVSQNPRHKITKRGQNVTFRCDPISEHNRLYWYRQTLGQGPEFLTYFQNEAQLEKSRLLSDRFSAERPKGSFSTLEIQRTEQGDSAMYLCASSPDDFGNQPQHFGDGTRLSIL.

CDR3 sequence (DNA): TGTGCCAGCAGTTTGGTGCTGGGTAACACCGGGGAGCTGTTTTTT. Translated: CASSLVLGNTGELFF. V is TRBV28 and J is TRBJ2-2; unclear D gene. The CDR3 length is 15 residues. The V and J ends lost 3 bases and 2 bases respectively, with 10 bases between them. Germline CDR1 reads MDHEN; CDR2 reads SYDVKM.

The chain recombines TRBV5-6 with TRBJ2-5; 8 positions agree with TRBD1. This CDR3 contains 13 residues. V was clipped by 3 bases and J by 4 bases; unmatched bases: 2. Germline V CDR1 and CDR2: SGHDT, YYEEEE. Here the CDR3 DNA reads TGTGCCAGCAGCTGGACAGGGTTAGAGACCCAGTACTTC. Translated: CASSWTGLETQYF.

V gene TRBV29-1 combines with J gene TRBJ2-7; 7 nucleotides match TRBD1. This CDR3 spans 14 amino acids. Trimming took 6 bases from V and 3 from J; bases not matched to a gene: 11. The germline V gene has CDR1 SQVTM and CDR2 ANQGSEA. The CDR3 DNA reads TGCAGCGTCTTAACCGGGACAGAAAGCTACGAGCAGTACTTC. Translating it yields CSVLTGTESYEQYF.

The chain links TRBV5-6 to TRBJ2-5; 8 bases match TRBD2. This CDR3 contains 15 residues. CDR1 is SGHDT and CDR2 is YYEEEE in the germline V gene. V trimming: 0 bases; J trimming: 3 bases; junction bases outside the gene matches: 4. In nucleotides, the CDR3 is TGTGCCAGCAGCTTGGTCGGTAGCGGGAAAGAGACCCAGTACTTC. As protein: CASSLVGSGKETQYF.

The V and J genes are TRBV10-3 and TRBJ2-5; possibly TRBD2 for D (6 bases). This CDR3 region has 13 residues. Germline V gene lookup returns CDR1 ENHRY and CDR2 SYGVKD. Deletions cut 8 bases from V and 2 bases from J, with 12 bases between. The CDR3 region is CAIQTSVQETQYF. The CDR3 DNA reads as TGTGCCATCCAGACTAGTGTTCAAGAGACCCAGTACTTC.

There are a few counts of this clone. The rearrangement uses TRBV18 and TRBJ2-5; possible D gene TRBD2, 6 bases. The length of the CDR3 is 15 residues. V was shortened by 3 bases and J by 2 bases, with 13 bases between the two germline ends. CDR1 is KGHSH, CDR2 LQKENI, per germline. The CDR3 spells CASSPDLGGQETQYF. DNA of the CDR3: TGTGCCAGCTCACCTGACCTGGGGGGACAAGAGACCCAGTACTTC.

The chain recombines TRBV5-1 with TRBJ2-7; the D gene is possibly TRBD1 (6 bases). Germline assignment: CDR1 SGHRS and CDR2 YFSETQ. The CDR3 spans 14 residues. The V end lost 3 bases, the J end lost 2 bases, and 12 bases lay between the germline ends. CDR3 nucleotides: TGCGCCAGCAGCTACAGGACAGTTGCCTACGAGCAGTACTTC. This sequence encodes CASSYRTVAYEQYF.

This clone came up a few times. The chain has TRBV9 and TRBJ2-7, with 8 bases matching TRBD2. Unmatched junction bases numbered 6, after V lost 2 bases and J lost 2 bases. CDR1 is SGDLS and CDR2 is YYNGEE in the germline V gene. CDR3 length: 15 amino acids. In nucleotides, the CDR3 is TGTGCCAGCAGCGTTTCTAGCGGGCTTCCCTACGAGCAGTACTTC. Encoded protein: CASSVSSGLPYEQYF.

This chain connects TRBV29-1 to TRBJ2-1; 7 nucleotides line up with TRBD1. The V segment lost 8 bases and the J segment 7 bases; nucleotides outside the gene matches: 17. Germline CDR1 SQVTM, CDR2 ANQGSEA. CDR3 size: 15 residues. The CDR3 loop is CSIVPTGEFENEQFF. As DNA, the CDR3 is TGCAGCATTGTACCTACAGGGGAATTCGAGAATGAGCAGTTCTTC.

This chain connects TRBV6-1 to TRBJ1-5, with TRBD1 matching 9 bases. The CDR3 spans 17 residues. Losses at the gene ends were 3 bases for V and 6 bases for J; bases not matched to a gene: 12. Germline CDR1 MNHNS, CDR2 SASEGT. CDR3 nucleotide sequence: TGTGCCAGCAGTGAGGGGTACGGGACAGGGTCCCGTCAGCCCCAGCATTTT. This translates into CASSEGYGTGSRQPQHF.

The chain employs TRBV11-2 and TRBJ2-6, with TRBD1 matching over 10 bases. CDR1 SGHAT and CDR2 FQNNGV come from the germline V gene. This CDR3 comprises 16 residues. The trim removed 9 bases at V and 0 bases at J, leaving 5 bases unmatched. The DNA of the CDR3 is TGTGCCAGTGGGGGACAGGGGATCTCTGGGGCCAACGTCCTGACTTTC. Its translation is CASGGQGISGANVLTF.

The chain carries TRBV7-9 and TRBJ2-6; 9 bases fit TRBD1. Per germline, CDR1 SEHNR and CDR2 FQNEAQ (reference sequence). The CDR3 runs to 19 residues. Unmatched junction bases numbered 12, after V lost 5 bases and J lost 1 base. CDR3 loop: CASSPVPGQGVSGANVLTF. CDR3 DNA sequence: TGTGCCAGCAGCCCCGTCCCGGGACAGGGAGTTTCTGGGGCCAACGTCCTGACTTTC.

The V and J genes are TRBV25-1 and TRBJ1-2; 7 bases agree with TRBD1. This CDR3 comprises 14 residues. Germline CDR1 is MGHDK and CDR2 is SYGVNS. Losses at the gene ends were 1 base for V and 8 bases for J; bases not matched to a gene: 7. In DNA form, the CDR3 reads TGTGCCAGCAGTGAATCTGGGCAGGGGGGCGGCTACACCTTC. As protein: CASSESGQGGGYTF.

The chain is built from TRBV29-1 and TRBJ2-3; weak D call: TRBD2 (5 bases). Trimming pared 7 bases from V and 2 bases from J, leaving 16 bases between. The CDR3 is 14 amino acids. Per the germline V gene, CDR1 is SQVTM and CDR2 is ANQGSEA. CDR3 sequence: CSAAGLAYTDTQYF. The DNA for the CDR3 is TGCAGCGCGGCAGGTCTAGCATACACAGATACGCAGTATTTT.

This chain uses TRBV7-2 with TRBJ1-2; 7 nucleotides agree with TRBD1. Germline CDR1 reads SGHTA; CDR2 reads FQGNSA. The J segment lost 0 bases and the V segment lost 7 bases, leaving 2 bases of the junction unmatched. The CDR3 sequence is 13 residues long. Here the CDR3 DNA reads TGTGCCAGCACCGGACAGGCTAACTATGGCTACACCTTC. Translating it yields CASTGQANYGYTF.

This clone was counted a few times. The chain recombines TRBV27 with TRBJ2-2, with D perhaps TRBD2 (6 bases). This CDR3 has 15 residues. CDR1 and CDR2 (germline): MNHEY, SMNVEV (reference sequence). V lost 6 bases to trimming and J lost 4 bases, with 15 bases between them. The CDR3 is CASSSHSSGTGELFF. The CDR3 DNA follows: TGTGCCAGCAGCTCTCACAGTAGCGGCACCGGGGAGCTGTTTTTT.

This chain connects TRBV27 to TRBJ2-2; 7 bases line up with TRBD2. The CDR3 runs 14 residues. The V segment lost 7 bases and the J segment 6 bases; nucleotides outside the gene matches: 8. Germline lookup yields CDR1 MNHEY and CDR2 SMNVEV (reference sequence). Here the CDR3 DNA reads TGTGCCAGCAAGGTGGCGGGAGCGGCCGGGGAGCTGTTTTTT. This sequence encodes CASKVAGAAGELFF.

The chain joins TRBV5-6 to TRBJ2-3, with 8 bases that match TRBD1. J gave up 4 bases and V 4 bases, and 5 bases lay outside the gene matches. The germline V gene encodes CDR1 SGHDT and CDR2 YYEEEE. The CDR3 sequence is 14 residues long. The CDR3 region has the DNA TGTGCCAGCAGCCGGACAGGGATCCCAGATACGCAGTATTTT. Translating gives CASSRTGIPDTQYF.

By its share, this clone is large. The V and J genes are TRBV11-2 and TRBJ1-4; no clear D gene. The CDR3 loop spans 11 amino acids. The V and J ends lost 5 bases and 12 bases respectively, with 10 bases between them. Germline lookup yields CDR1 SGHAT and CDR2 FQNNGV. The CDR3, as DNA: TGTGCCAGCAGCCCTGGGTCGGAACTGTTTTTT. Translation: CASSPGSELFF.

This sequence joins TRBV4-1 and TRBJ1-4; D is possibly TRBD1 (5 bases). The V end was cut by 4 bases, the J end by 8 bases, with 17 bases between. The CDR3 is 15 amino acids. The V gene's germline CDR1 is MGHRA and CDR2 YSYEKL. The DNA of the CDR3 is TGCGCCAGCAGCCCGGGAGGCAGGGAAGGAGAAAAACTGTTTTTT. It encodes CASSPGGREGEKLFF.